These 13 T cell receptor beta chains share one sample of origin, sequenced in a study of blood T cell repertoires in COVID-19. Here immunoSEQ multiplex PCR was the method, and the copy in TCRdb shows in-frame clones only, minus some. The sample lists about 150,000 clones, less than 90% occurring once. Sequencing input: peripheral blood. All receptors derive from a human donor with COVID-19, enrolled during active disease. The donor label of this sample is uncertain.

V and J are TRBV2 and TRBJ1-6, with TRBD1 matching 8 bases. Germline V gene data show CDR1 as SNHLY and CDR2 as FYNNEI. V trimming: 9 bases; J trimming: 9 bases; junction bases outside the gene matches: 7. This CDR3 spans 13 amino acids. This CDR3 reads CASNPGQGSPLHF. The CDR3 coding sequence is TGTGCCAGTAATCCCGGACAGGGTTCACCCCTCCACTTT.

The chain uses TRBV6-1 and TRBJ1-5, with D unresolved. Germline V lookup: CDR1 MNHNS, CDR2 SASEGT. This CDR3 has 16 amino acids. With 4 bases removed from V and 3 bases from J, the gap between germline ends came to 16 bases. The CDR3 bases are TGTGCCAGCAGTGGGTATGTGGGCGATGTCAATCAGCCCCAGCATTTT. As protein: CASSGYVGDVNQPQHF.

This clone appeared a single time. The chain is built from TRBV5-1 and TRBJ2-7, with D possibly being TRBD2 (5 bases). The CDR3 is made up of 13 amino acids. With 4 bases removed from V and 7 bases from J, the gap between germline ends came to 15 bases. In germline, CDR1 is SGHRS, CDR2 YFSETQ. DNA of the CDR3: TGCGCCAGCAGCCCGAACGGGGTCGGGGAGCAGTACTTC. This codes for CASSPNGVGEQYF.

The rearrangement joins TRBV7-2 to TRBJ1-6, with TRBD1 matching 8 bases. Unmatched junction bases numbered 3, after V lost 2 bases and J lost 9 bases. In germline, CDR1 is SGHTA, CDR2 FQGNSA. The CDR3 has 14 amino acids. The DNA of the CDR3 is TGTGCCAGCAGCTTACTACAGGGGGTTTCACCCCTCCACTTT. It is translated as CASSLLQGVSPLHF.

The chain couples TRBV5-1 to TRBJ2-6, with 7 nucleotides matching TRBD1. V was clipped by 5 bases and J by 2 bases; unmatched bases: 7. Germline CDR1 reads SGHRS; CDR2 reads YFSETQ. This CDR3 comprises 16 residues. CDR3 region: CASRTGYVTGANVLTF. CDR3 sequence (DNA): TGCGCCAGCAGGACAGGGTATGTAACTGGGGCCAACGTCCTGACTTTC. The full variable domain, its missing parts supplied by reference TRBV5-1 and TRBJ2-6, is KAGVTQTPRYLIKTRGQQVTLSCSPISGHRSVSWYQQTPGQGLQFLFEYFSETQRNKGNFPGRFSGRQFSNSRSEMNVSTLELGDSALYLCASRTGYVTGANVLTFGAGSRLTVL.

V is TRBV27 and J is TRBJ1-2; the match to TRBD1 covers 8 bases. With 5 bases clipped from V and 8 bases from J, the junction kept 4 bases outside the gene matches. The CDR3 loop spans 12 amino acids. Germline assignment: CDR1 MNHEY and CDR2 SMNVEV (reference sequence). The CDR3 sequence: CASSPGQGGYTF. The CDR3, as DNA: TGTGCCAGCAGTCCAGGACAGGGAGGCTACACCTTC.

V and J are TRBV5-5 and TRBJ2-1; 7 bases are shared with TRBD1. The length of the CDR3 is 14 residues. Germline V gene lookup returns CDR1 SGHKS and CDR2 YYEKEE (reference sequence). V trimming: 4 bases; J trimming: 4 bases; junction bases outside the gene matches: 5. CDR3 sequence reads: CASSPGTAYNEQFF. The CDR3 nucleotides are TGTGCCAGCAGCCCCGGGACAGCATACAATGAGCAGTTCTTC.

In this sample, this clone turned up once. The chain employs TRBV13 and TRBJ2-3, with 10 nucleotides matching TRBD2. The CDR3 has 16 amino acids. V lost 5 bases to trimming and J lost 2 bases; unmatched junction nucleotides: 7. Germline V lookup: CDR1 PRHDT, CDR2 FYEKMQ (reference sequence). CDR3 sequence: CASSPGTSAFTDTQYF. The CDR3 nucleotides read TGTGCCAGCAGCCCGGGGACTAGCGCTTTCACAGATACGCAGTATTTT.

J is TRBJ2-2 and V is TRBV7-3, with 7 bases aligning to TRBD2. Germline assignment: CDR1 SGHTA and CDR2 FQGTGA. The CDR3 extends over 15 amino acids. The junction had 6 bases not matched to a gene; V was cut back by 4 bases and J by 4 bases. In DNA, the CDR3 is TGTGCCAGCAGCTCGACTAGCTTGGGCACCGGGGAGCTGTTTTTT. Translating it yields CASSSTSLGTGELFF.

The chain uses TRBV12-3 or TRBV12-4 and TRBJ2-2; D gene unclear. The CDR3 length is 12 residues. V shed 6 bases and J shed 3 bases, with 5 bases lying between them. CDR3 nucleotides: TGTGCCAGCAGATATCACACCGGGGAGCTGTTTTTT. It yields the protein CASRYHTGELFF.

The gene calls are TRBV11-3 and TRBJ2-2, with TRBD1 matching 9 bases. The CDR3 sequence is 18 residues long. V shed 5 bases and J 5 bases; nucleotides not matched to a gene: 15. CDR1 and CDR2 from the germline V gene are SGHNT and YENEEA. The CDR3 loop is CASSQPGQGSLGTGELFF. The DNA of the CDR3 is TGTGCCAGCAGCCAACCGGGACAGGGCTCCTTGGGGACCGGGGAGCTGTTTTTT.

This sequence joins TRBV19 and TRBJ1-2, with D tentatively TRBD1 (6 bases). The V and J ends lost 6 bases and 8 bases respectively, with 28 bases between them. Germline CDR1 and CDR2: LNHDA and SQIVND (reference sequence). The CDR3 extends over 17 amino acids. As DNA, the CDR3 is TGTGCCAGTAGCCAATCTCGTTACAGGGATCGCTTTGACGGCTACACCTTC. This codes for CASSQSRYRDRFDGYTF.

CDR3 loop: CASSPRLAGTTEEQFF. The CDR3 coding sequence is TGTGCCAGCTCACCTCGACTAGCGGGAACGACTGAAGAGCAGTTCTTC. This chain connects TRBV18 to TRBJ2-1, with 11 positions matching TRBD2. Trimming removed 3 bases from V and 10 bases from J; junction bases left unmatched: 11. CDR3 size: 16 residues. Germline loops: CDR1 KGHSH, CDR2 LQKENI.